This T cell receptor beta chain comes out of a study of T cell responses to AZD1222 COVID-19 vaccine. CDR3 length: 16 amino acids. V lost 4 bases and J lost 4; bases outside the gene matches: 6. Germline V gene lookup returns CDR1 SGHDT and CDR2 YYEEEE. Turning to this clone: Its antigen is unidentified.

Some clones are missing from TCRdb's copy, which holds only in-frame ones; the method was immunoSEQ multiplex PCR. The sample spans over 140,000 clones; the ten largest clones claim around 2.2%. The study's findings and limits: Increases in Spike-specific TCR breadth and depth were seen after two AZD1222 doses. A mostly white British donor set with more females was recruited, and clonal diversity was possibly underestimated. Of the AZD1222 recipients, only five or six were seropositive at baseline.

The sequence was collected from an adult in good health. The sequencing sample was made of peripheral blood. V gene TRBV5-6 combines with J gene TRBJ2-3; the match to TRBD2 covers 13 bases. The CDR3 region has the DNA TGTGCCAGCAGCACACTAGCGGGGGGGCCCCCAGATACGCAGTATTTT. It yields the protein CASSTLAGGPPDTQYF.